This T cell receptor (beta chain) comes out of a study of glioma-infiltrating T cells. Findings and caveats of the study: Tissue-blood divergence was below expectation in non-neoplastic patients, above in gliomas.

V was trimmed by 6 bases and J by 1 base, leaving 18 bases between them. Germline CDR1 reads MDHEN; CDR2 reads SYDVKM. CDR3 length: 16 amino acids. TCR alpha and beta CDR3 regions were amplified from RNA using iRepertoire nested multiplex PCR. One-step reverse transcription and amplification started from approximately 100-400 ng of tissue mRNA or PBMC total RNA. TCRdb re-called the multiplex PCR reads with MiXCR, one entry per CDR3 protein. This table holds fewer than 200,000 distinct CDR3 sequences, more than 25% found once. This clonotype was seen many times. Its specificity is not known. Sequenced sample: glioma tissue, nonneoplastic brain tissue, or PBMCs (not recorded which). The rearrangement joins TRBV28 to TRBJ1-1, with D tentatively TRBD1 (5 bases). This clonotype was sampled from a human donor with low-grade glioma or glioblastoma, undergoing nonglioma brain surgery, or in good health (not recorded which). CDR3 protein: CASSVLQGSGNTEAFF. The CDR3 nucleotides are TGTGCCAGCAGCGTACTGCAGGGATCCGGGAACACTGAAGCTTTCTTT.